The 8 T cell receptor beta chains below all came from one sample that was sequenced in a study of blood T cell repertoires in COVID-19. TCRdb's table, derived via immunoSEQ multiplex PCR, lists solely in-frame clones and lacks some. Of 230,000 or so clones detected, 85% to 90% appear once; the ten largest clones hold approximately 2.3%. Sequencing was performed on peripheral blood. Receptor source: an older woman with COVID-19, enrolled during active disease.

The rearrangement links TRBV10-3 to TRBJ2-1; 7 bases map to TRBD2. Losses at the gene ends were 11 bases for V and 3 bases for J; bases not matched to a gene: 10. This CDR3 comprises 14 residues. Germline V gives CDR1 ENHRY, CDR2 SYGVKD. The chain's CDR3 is CAGSGGDLYNEQFF. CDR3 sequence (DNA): TGTGCCGGAAGTGGGGGGGACCTCTACAATGAGCAGTTCTTC.

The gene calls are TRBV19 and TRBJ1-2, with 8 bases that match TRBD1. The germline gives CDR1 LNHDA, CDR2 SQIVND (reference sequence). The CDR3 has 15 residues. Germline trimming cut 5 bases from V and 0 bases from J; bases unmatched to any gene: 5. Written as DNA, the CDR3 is TGTGCCAGTAGTCTAAGACAGGGGACTAACTATGGCTACACCTTC. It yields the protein CASSLRQGTNYGYTF.

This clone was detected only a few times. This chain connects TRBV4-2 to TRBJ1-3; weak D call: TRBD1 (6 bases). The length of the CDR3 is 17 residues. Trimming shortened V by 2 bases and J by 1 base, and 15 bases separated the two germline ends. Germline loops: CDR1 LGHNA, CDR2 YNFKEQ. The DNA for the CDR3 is TGTGCCAGCAGCCAAATCTTTGAGGGGGATTCTGGAAACACCATATATTTT. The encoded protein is CASSQIFEGDSGNTIYF.

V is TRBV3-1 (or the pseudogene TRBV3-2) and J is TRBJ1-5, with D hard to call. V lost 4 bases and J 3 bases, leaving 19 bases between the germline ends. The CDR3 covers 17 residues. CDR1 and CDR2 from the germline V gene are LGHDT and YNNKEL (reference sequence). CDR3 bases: TGTGCCAGCAGCCCAAATCACCCCTACAGCTCCAATCAGCCCCAGCATTTT. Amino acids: CASSPNHPYSSNQPQHF.

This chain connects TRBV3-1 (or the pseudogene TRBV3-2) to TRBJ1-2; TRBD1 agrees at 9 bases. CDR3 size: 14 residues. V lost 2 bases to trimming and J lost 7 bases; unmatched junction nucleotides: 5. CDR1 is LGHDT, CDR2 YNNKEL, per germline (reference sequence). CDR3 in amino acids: CASSQRQGGRGYTF. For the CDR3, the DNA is TGTGCCAGCAGCCAAAGACAGGGGGGACGTGGCTACACCTTC.

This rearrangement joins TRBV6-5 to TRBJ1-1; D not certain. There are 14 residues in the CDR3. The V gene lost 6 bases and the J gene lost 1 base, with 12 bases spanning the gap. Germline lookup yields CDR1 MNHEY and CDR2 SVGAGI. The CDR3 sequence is CASSHAEKNTEAFF. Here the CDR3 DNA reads TGTGCCAGCAGCCACGCCGAGAAGAACACTGAAGCTTTCTTT.

The CDR3 is CASSRNGIEPQHF. Here the CDR3 DNA reads TGTGCCAGCAGCAGGAACGGGATCGAGCCCCAGCATTTT. The rearrangement uses TRBV7-2 and TRBJ1-5; D gene uncertain. The CDR3 runs 13 residues. Germline CDR1 reads SGHTA; CDR2 reads FQGNSA. The V end lost 5 bases, the J end lost 8 bases, and 13 bases lay between the germline ends.

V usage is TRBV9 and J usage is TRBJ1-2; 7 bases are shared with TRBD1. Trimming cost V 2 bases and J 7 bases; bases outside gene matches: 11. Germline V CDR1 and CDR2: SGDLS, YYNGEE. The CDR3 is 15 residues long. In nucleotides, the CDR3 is TGTGCCAGCAGCGTCCCTCCGGAGGGGGCACTTGGCTACACCTTC. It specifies CASSVPPEGALGYTF.